This TCR beta chain appears in the sequencing data of a study of blood T cell repertoires in COVID-19. Study in general: Nucleic acid was either cDNA or gDNA, and it came from T cells, B-cell-depleted T cells, or PBMCs.

V lost 5 bases and J lost 4; bases outside the gene matches: 8. This CDR3 is built from 16 residues. CDR1 is SEHNR and CDR2 is FQNEAQ in the germline V gene (reference sequence). In the study's own analysis: Researchers report that nucleated cell counts were estimated from reference gene primer amplification. The table came from immunoSEQ multiplex PCR; TCRdb's copy has only in-frame clones and leaves some out. That table furnishes V, J and clone size, whereas the DNA furnished D and trimming. This sample has around 150,000 clones, with almost 85% found just once. Sequencing was done on a sample of peripheral blood. This clonotype was sampled from a woman aged 80 or over with acute or convalescent COVID-19. J is TRBJ2-5 and V is TRBV7-9, with 12 bases aligning to TRBD2. The CDR3 sequence is CASSPLLAGGGETQYF. The CDR3 coding sequence is TGTGCCAGCAGCCCCCTACTAGCGGGAGGTGGAGAGACCCAGTACTTC.